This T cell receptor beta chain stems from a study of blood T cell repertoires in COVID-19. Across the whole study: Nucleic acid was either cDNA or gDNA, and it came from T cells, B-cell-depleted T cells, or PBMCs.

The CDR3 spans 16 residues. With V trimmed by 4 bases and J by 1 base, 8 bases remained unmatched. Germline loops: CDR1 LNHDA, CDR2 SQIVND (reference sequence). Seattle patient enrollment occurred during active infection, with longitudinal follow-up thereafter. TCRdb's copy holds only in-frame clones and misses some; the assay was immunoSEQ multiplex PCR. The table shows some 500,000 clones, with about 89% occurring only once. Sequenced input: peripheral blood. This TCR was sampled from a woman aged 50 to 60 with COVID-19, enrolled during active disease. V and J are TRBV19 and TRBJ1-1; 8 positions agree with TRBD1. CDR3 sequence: CASSTPGGRENTEAFF. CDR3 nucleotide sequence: TGTGCCAGTAGTACGCCAGGGGGCAGGGAGAACACTGAAGCTTTCTTT.